Following are 5 T cell receptor beta chains from one sample sequenced in a study of blood T cell repertoires in COVID-19. TCRdb's copy holds only in-frame clones and misses some; the assay was immunoSEQ multiplex PCR. The sample consists of about 180,000 clones, roughly four fifths of them appearing once. The sample was peripheral blood. The receptors were sampled from a woman between 65 and 79 years old with COVID-19, enrolled during active disease.

Only a few counts were recorded for this clone. The rearrangement links TRBV19 to TRBJ1-5; 7 bases map to TRBD1. The V gene end was trimmed by 3 bases and the J gene end by 3 bases; junction bases not matched to a gene: 11. The CDR3 has 17 residues. Germline V gene sequence: CDR1 LNHDA, CDR2 SQIVND (reference sequence). CDR3 sequence (DNA): TGTGCCAGTAGTATTTTATTCGACAGGGCCATCAATCAGCCCCAGCATTTT. This encodes CASSILFDRAINQPQHF.

The V gene is TRBV11-2, the J gene TRBJ2-1; the match to TRBD2 covers 14 bases. J gave up 9 bases and V 5 bases, and 12 bases lay outside the gene matches. Germline assignment: CDR1 SGHAT and CDR2 FQNNGV. CDR3 size: 17 residues. The CDR3 sequence: CASSLTGTSGRLVEQFF. CDR3 nucleotide sequence: TGTGCCAGCAGCCTCACCGGGACTAGCGGGAGACTAGTTGAGCAGTTCTTC.

This sequence joins TRBV6-6 and TRBJ2-1; TRBD2 aligns across 9 bases. CDR1 and CDR2 from the germline V gene are MNHNY and SVGAGI (reference sequence). This CDR3 spans 16 amino acids. V dropped 4 bases and J dropped 0; count of bases not matched to a gene: 4. For the CDR3, the DNA is TGTGCCAGCAGTTCTAGACTAGCGGACTCCTACAATGAGCAGTTCTTC. This gives the protein CASSSRLADSYNEQFF.

The chain recombines TRBV14 with TRBJ2-5; tentatively, D is TRBD2 (6 bases). The CDR3 is 15 residues long. V lost 4 bases, J lost 5 bases, and 17 bases lay in between. CDR1 is SGHDN, CDR2 FVKESK, per germline. As DNA, the CDR3 is TGTGCCAGCAGCCCCTTAGGGGCAGGAGGGGAGACCCAGTACTTC. It specifies CASSPLGAGGETQYF.

The sample holds a few counts of this clone. This chain connects TRBV12-3 or TRBV12-4 to TRBJ1-1; weak D call: TRBD1 (6 bases). The CDR3 length is 13 residues. V lost 5 bases and J lost 10, with 17 bases in between. CDR3 in amino acids: CASSRQDPLGAFF. In nucleotides, the CDR3 is TGTGCCAGCAGTCGACAGGACCCGCTTGGAGCTTTCTTT.